One sample yielded the 25 T cell receptor beta chains listed below, sequenced in a study of shared clonotypes between healthy human individuals. This table comes from immunoSEQ multiplex PCR, and its TCRdb copy is limited to in-frame clones, with some not included. This sample yields 400,000 to 600,000 clones, of which around 95% are seen a single time; about 0.06% belongs to the top ten. The sequenced material came from naive CD4+ T cells sorted from blood. Subset described: CD45RA+ positively selected. These receptor sequences come from a young woman in good health.

The chain has TRBV11-2 and TRBJ2-2; tentatively, D is TRBD1 or TRBD2 (5 bases each). The V end was cut by 1 base, the J end by 4 bases, with 10 bases between. Per the germline V gene, CDR1 is SGHAT and CDR2 is FQNNGV. The CDR3 is 15 residues long. The CDR3 reads CASSLVGGSTGELFF. The DNA of the CDR3 is TGTGCCAGCAGCTTAGTTGGGGGAAGCACCGGGGAGCTGTTTTTT.

A single count supports this clone. This CDR3 reads CASKGLGAPLHF. DNA for the CDR3: TGTGCCAGCAAGGGCCTCGGAGCACCCCTCCACTTT. The chain carries TRBV2 and TRBJ1-6, with no clear D. V lost 7 bases, J lost 11 bases, and 12 bases lay in between. Germline assignment: CDR1 SNHLY and CDR2 FYNNEI. CDR3 length: 12 amino acids.

The chain recombines TRBV28 with TRBJ2-2; 7 bases map to TRBD2. CDR3 length: 13 residues. V was pared by 7 bases and J by 6 bases, with 5 bases of the junction left unmatched. Germline V CDR1 and CDR2: MDHEN, SYDVKM. The CDR3 reads CASKQGGSGELFF. CDR3 nucleotide sequence: TGTGCCAGCAAGCAGGGAGGGTCCGGGGAGCTGTTTTTT.

The gene calls are TRBV6-1 and TRBJ2-7; D is undetermined. Germline values: CDR1 MNHNS, CDR2 SASEGT. V was clipped by 4 bases and J by 1 base, with 11 bases between them. The CDR3 runs to 14 residues. The CDR3: CASSVPQASYEQYF. CDR3 DNA sequence: TGTGCCAGCAGTGTTCCCCAGGCTTCCTACGAGCAGTACTTC.

The V gene is TRBV4-2, the J gene TRBJ1-4; TRBD1 matches 7 bases. V dropped 2 bases and J dropped 10; count of bases not matched to a gene: 10. Germline V gene sequence: CDR1 LGHNA, CDR2 YNFKEQ. The CDR3 sequence is 15 residues long. CDR3 sequence reads: CASSQRSGGNGKLFF. The CDR3 DNA follows: TGTGCCAGCAGCCAAAGGTCAGGGGGGAACGGAAAACTGTTTTTT.

The chain joins TRBV5-1 to TRBJ1-4; the D gene is possibly TRBD1 (5 bases). The CDR3 sequence is 17 residues long. Trimming left V 4 bases short and J 0 bases short, with 16 bases between. CDR1 is SGHRS and CDR2 is YFSETQ in the germline V gene. CDR3 sequence: CASSAGHPWATNEKLFF. The DNA for the CDR3 is TGCGCCAGCAGCGCCGGACACCCTTGGGCAACTAATGAAAAACTGTTTTTT.

DNA of the CDR3: TGTGCCAGCAATACCGGACTAGCTTTCGATGAGCAGTTCTTC. The encoded protein is CASNTGLAFDEQFF. V gene TRBV2 combines with J gene TRBJ2-1, with 8 bases matching TRBD2. In germline, CDR1 is SNHLY, CDR2 FYNNEI. The junction had 10 bases not matched to a gene; V was cut back by 7 bases and J by 8 bases. CDR3 size: 14 residues.

V and J are TRBV4-1 and TRBJ2-4; 7 bases fit TRBD1. The germline V gene encodes CDR1 MGHRA and CDR2 YSYEKL. V shed 5 bases and J 3 bases; nucleotides not matched to a gene: 13. The CDR3 loop spans 17 amino acids. The CDR3 protein is CASSSPTGATIKNIQYF. CDR3 DNA sequence: TGCGCCAGCAGCTCGCCAACAGGGGCGACGATCAAAAACATTCAGTACTTC.

V and J are TRBV7-2 and TRBJ2-3, with 13 bases lining up with TRBD2. This CDR3 comprises 15 residues. V dropped 5 bases and J dropped 4; count of bases not matched to a gene: 3. CDR1 and CDR2 from the germline V gene are SGHTA and FQGNSA. The CDR3 DNA is TGTGCCAGCAGCCTTGGACTAGCGGGAGCAGATACGCAGTATTTT. Protein sequence: CASSLGLAGADTQYF.

This chain links TRBV6-6 with TRBJ2-7, with TRBD1 identical over 7 bases. V dropped 4 bases and J dropped 3; count of bases not matched to a gene: 0. Germline CDR1 MNHNY, CDR2 SVGAGI (reference sequence). The CDR3 extends over 12 amino acids. The CDR3 DNA sequence: TGTGCCAGCAGTTGGACAGGCTACGAGCAGTACTTC. Protein product: CASSWTGYEQYF.

The chain joins TRBV19 to TRBJ2-7; 8 positions agree with TRBD1. The CDR3 extends over 14 amino acids. The V gene's germline CDR1 is LNHDA and CDR2 SQIVND (reference sequence). The V segment lost 5 bases and the J segment 3 bases; nucleotides outside the gene matches: 6. CDR3 DNA: TGTGCCAGTAGTCCCCCAGGGGGCCACTACGAGCAGTACTTC. It yields the protein CASSPPGGHYEQYF.

The rearrangement joins TRBV18 to TRBJ2-2; 10 bases are shared with TRBD2. The CDR3 loop spans 19 amino acids. CDR1 and CDR2 (germline): KGHSH, LQKENI. V lost 1 base to trimming and J lost 5 bases; unmatched junction nucleotides: 13. CDR3 in DNA: TGTGCCAGCTCACCACAGGCTAGCGGGAGTCTCGGGGCGACCGGGGAGCTGTTTTTT. Protein: CASSPQASGSLGATGELFF. Full variable domain (missing parts from reference TRBV18 and TRBJ2-2): NAGVMQNPRHLVRRRGQEARLRCSPMKGHSHVYWYRQLPEEGLKFMVYLQKENIIDESGMPKERFSAEFPKEGPSILRIQQVVRGDSAAYFCASSPQASGSLGATGELFFGEGSRLTVL.

As for this clone: Other nucleotide sequences from this sample produce the same CDR3. CDR3 loop: CASRGVNTEAFF. CDR3 sequence (DNA): TGTGCCTCGAGAGGGGTGAACACTGAAGCTTTCTTT. The V call is TRBV27, the J call TRBJ1-1; D is possibly TRBD1 (5 bases). This CDR3 contains 12 residues. The V end lost 11 bases, the J end lost 0 bases, and 10 bases lay between the germline ends. The V gene's germline CDR1 is MNHEY and CDR2 SMNVEV (reference sequence).

This chain joins TRBV7-8 and TRBJ2-3; a possible D gene is TRBD1 (6 bases). Per germline, CDR1 SGHVS and CDR2 FQNEAQ. This CDR3 contains 13 residues. With 3 bases removed from V and 8 bases from J, the gap between germline ends came to 12 bases. CDR3 in amino acids: CASSFTGISTQYF. CDR3 DNA sequence: TGTGCCAGCAGCTTTACAGGGATCTCTACGCAGTATTTT.

The chain uses TRBV18 and TRBJ2-1; 9 nucleotides agree with TRBD1. V was clipped by 5 bases and J by 0 bases; unmatched bases: 11. Germline CDR1 and CDR2: KGHSH and LQKENI. The CDR3 runs 18 residues. This CDR3 is CASSKWDRVSSSYNEQFF. As DNA, the CDR3 is TGTGCCAGCTCAAAGTGGGACAGGGTGTCTAGCTCCTACAATGAGCAGTTCTTC.

This clone was seen once. This chain uses TRBV7-9 with TRBJ2-3; D is tentatively TRBD1 or TRBD2 (5 bases each). The CDR3 is made up of 12 amino acids. Germline V gene data show CDR1 as SEHNR and CDR2 as FQNEAQ (reference sequence). The ends were cut back, 3 bases at V and 5 bases at J, with 6 bases in the middle. The CDR3 DNA reads TGTGCCAGCAGCTTTGGGGGAGATACGCAGTATTTT. Protein sequence: CASSFGGDTQYF.

This chain links TRBV7-2 with TRBJ1-4; D ambiguous. Deletions cut 1 base from V and 8 bases from J, with 8 bases between. The CDR3 sequence is 13 residues long. CDR1 SGHTA and CDR2 FQGNSA come from the germline V gene. As DNA, the CDR3 is TGTGCCAGCAGCTTAGTGGAACGCGAAAAACTGTTTTTT. Protein sequence: CASSLVEREKLFF.

This clone was seen a single time. The V call is TRBV10-2, the J call TRBJ1-4; possibly TRBD1 for D (6 bases). Trimming stripped 7 bases from V and 8 bases from J, with 17 bases between. Looked up from germline, CDR1 is WSHSY and CDR2 is SAAADI. The CDR3 loop spans 14 amino acids. This CDR3 is CASTSGRGEEKLFF. The CDR3 nucleotides are TGCGCCAGCACGTCCGGCAGGGGAGAAGAAAAACTGTTTTTT.

This clone has just one count. The V and J genes are TRBV19 and TRBJ2-5, with 8 bases matching TRBD1. The DNA end is a closer match to TRBJ2-7, so the J assignment may be wrong. The germline V gene has CDR1 LNHDA and CDR2 SQIVND (reference sequence). The CDR3 extends over 14 amino acids. The CDR3 nucleotides are TGTGCCAGCCGGAGAGGGACAGGACGCTACGAGCAGTACTTC. Its protein is CASRRGTGRYEQYF.

The CDR3 DNA is TGTGCCAGCAGCCATACGATCCGACTAGCGGGAGTGTGGGGGGGGGAGACCCAGTACTTC. Its translation: CASSHTIRLAGVWGGETQYF. This chain uses TRBV7-7 with TRBJ2-5; 12 nucleotides match TRBD2. This CDR3 has 20 amino acids. The trim removed 5 bases at V and 5 bases at J, leaving 21 bases unmatched. Looked up from germline, CDR1 is SSHAT and CDR2 is FNYEAQ (reference sequence).

The chain combines TRBV6-1 with TRBJ2-3; a weak D match, TRBD2 (6 bases). CDR3 length: 16 amino acids. V was pared by 3 bases and J by 1 base, with 14 bases between. Germline CDR1 and CDR2: MNHNS and SASEGT. In nucleotides, the CDR3 is TGTGCCAGCAGTGATTGGAGGTGGAGGGGCACAGATACGCAGTATTTT. This sequence encodes CASSDWRWRGTDTQYF.

The CDR3: CASSKNRGSGANVLTF. The CDR3 DNA reads TGTGCCAGCTCCAAAAATCGGGGGTCTGGGGCCAACGTCCTGACTTTC. V usage is TRBV18 and J usage is TRBJ2-6; TRBD2 might be the D (6 bases). The V end was cut by 6 bases, the J end by 1 base, with 13 bases between. Germline values: CDR1 KGHSH, CDR2 LQKENI. This CDR3 contains 16 residues.

The V gene is TRBV29-1, the J gene TRBJ2-1; 10 nucleotides line up with TRBD1. The CDR3 has 15 residues. CDR1 SQVTM and CDR2 ANQGSEA come from the germline V gene. Trimming removed 4 bases from V and 1 base from J; junction bases left unmatched: 4. CDR3 sequence (DNA): TGCAGCGTTGGACAGGGGGCGCTTTCCTACAATGAGCAGTTCTTC. Residues: CSVGQGALSYNEQFF.

This clone showed up just a few times. The CDR3 bases are TGTGCCTGGAGCTACTCAAACAGTGGTGAAGCTTTCTTT. As protein: CAWSYSNSGEAFF. The genes are TRBV30 and TRBJ1-1, with D uncertain. This CDR3 comprises 13 residues. CDR1 and CDR2 (germline): GTSNPN, SVGIG (reference sequence). V gave up 3 bases and J gave up 7 bases, with 15 bases separating them.

The rearrangement links TRBV7-9 to TRBJ2-2; 9 nucleotides line up with TRBD1. CDR3 length equals 15 residues. After removal of 4 bases from V and 4 bases from J, the junction contained 4 bases not matched to a gene. CDR1 is SEHNR, CDR2 FQNEAQ, per germline (reference sequence). The CDR3 sequence is CASSSGQGPTGELFF. As DNA, the CDR3 is TGTGCCAGCAGCTCGGGACAGGGTCCCACCGGGGAGCTGTTTTTT.